A single sample is the source of the 11 T cell receptor beta chains below, sequenced in a study of blood T cell repertoires in COVID-19. Using immunoSEQ multiplex PCR, the repertoire was profiled, and TCRdb retains in-frame clones only, with some absent. The sample carries about 39,000 clones, 75% to 85% recorded once. The sequenced sample consisted of peripheral blood. The source is a human donor in a cohort sampled during active or convalescent COVID-19. The donor label of this sample is uncertain.

This chain joins TRBV5-4 and TRBJ2-2; D may be TRBD1 (5 bases). This CDR3 comprises 13 residues. Trimming took off 5 bases at V and 5 bases at J, with 10 bases between the two ends. The germline V gene encodes CDR1 SGHNT and CDR2 YYREEE (reference sequence). The CDR3: CASSNQGTGELFF. The CDR3, as DNA: TGTGCCAGCAGTAACCAGGGTACCGGGGAGCTGTTTTTT.

This clone was observed a handful of times. Different DNA sequences within this sample yield the same CDR3. V and J are TRBV29-1 and TRBJ2-1, with no clear D. The CDR3 covers 11 residues. In germline, CDR1 is SQVTM, CDR2 ANQGSEA. Trimming cost V 4 bases and J 5 bases, with 6 bases left between them. CDR3 sequence (DNA): TGCAGCGTTGGCGCGGACAATGAGCAGTTCTTC. Translated, it gives CSVGADNEQFF.

The chain employs TRBV27 and TRBJ2-2; D remains ambiguous. Per the germline V gene, CDR1 is MNHEY and CDR2 is SMNVEV (reference sequence). The V and J ends lost 5 bases and 3 bases respectively, with 4 bases between them. The CDR3 sequence is 12 residues long. The CDR3 nucleotides are TGTGCCAGCAGTCGTTACACCGGGGAGCTGTTTTTT. Encoded protein: CASSRYTGELFF.

The J gene is TRBJ2-7, the V gene TRBV30, with D maybe TRBD1 (6 bases). Germline CDR1 reads GTSNPN; CDR2 reads SVGIG (reference sequence). The CDR3 covers 14 residues. V gave up 2 bases and J gave up 2 bases, with 13 bases separating them. CDR3 loop: CAWSNQGWTYEQYF. CDR3 coding DNA: TGTGCCTGGAGTAACCAGGGGTGGACCTACGAGCAGTACTTC.

The rearrangement links TRBV11-2 to TRBJ2-3; TRBD1 matches 7 bases. J lost 2 bases, V lost 5 bases, and 7 bases had no gene match. Germline-derived CDR1 and CDR2 are SGHAT and FQNNGV. This CDR3 is built from 15 residues. As DNA, the CDR3 is TGTGCCAGCAGCCGAACAGGGGTCGACACAGATACGCAGTATTTT. Protein: CASSRTGVDTDTQYF.

The gene calls are TRBV11-3 and TRBJ2-3; possible D gene TRBD2, 5 bases. V gave up 0 bases and J gave up 0 bases, with 10 bases separating them. The CDR3 covers 16 residues. Germline CDR1 and CDR2: SGHNT and YENEEA. CDR3 sequence (DNA): TGTGCCAGCAGCTTAGAGGGCCAGCGGAGCACAGATACGCAGTATTTT. This codes for CASSLEGQRSTDTQYF.

The V and J genes are TRBV27 and TRBJ2-7, with TRBD1 matching over 12 bases. The CDR3 extends over 14 amino acids. After removal of 3 bases from V and 7 bases from J, the junction contained 4 bases not matched to a gene. Per the germline V gene, CDR1 is MNHEY and CDR2 is SMNVEV (reference sequence). CDR3 bases: TGTGCCAGCAGTTTGGGACAGGGGGCCGTTGAGCAGTACTTC. It encodes CASSLGQGAVEQYF.

V and J are TRBV10-3 and TRBJ1-4, with D maybe TRBD1 (5 bases). Germline V gene sequence: CDR1 ENHRY, CDR2 SYGVKD. The CDR3 is 11 amino acids. V was cut by 6 bases and J by 12 bases, with 11 bases left in between. CDR3 sequence reads: CAISGGRELFF. The DNA for the CDR3 is TGTGCCATCAGCGGGGGTCGGGAACTGTTTTTT.

This chain links TRBV11-3 with TRBJ2-7; 7 nucleotides line up with TRBD1. V gave up 1 base and J gave up 3 bases; unmatched junction bases: 3. The CDR3 totals 14 residues. Germline lookup yields CDR1 SGHNT and CDR2 YENEEA. CDR3 protein: CASSLVRDSYEQYF. The CDR3 DNA reads as TGTGCCAGCAGCTTAGTCCGGGACAGCTACGAGCAGTACTTC.

The CDR3 protein is CASSSPPDRGTDTQYF. The CDR3 nucleotides read TGTGCCAGCAGTTCCCCCCCGGACAGGGGAACGGATACGCAGTATTTT. The chain links TRBV28 to TRBJ2-3; 9 nucleotides align to TRBD1. The germline V gene encodes CDR1 MDHEN and CDR2 SYDVKM. The CDR3 spans 16 residues. The J segment lost 6 bases and the V segment lost 4 bases, leaving 11 bases of the junction unmatched. The variable domain in full, completed from reference TRBV28 and TRBJ2-3, reads DVKVTQSSRYLVKRTGEKVFLECVQDMDHENMFWYRQDPGLGLRLIYFSYDVKMKEKGDIPEGYSVSREKKERFSLILESASTNQTSMYLCASSSPPDRGTDTQYFGPGTRLTVL.

The count of this clone is one. The rearrangement joins TRBV2 to TRBJ1-4, with 8 bases that match TRBD1. The CDR3 is 15 residues long. The germline V gene has CDR1 SNHLY and CDR2 FYNNEI. V shed 6 bases, J shed 7 bases, and the junction held 10 bases outside the gene matches. CDR3 residues: CASRTRQGRFEKLFF. The CDR3 DNA sequence: TGTGCCAGCAGAACGAGACAGGGGAGGTTTGAAAAACTGTTTTTT. The full variable domain, completed using reference TRBV2 and TRBJ1-4, is EPEVTQTPSHQVTQMGQEVILRCVPISNHLYFYWYRQILGQKVEFLVSFYNNEISEKSEIFDDQFSVERPDGSNFTLKIRSTKLEDSAMYFCASRTRQGRFEKLFFGSGTQLSVL.